This T cell receptor beta chain was found in a study of OX40 agonist ivuxolimab in advanced cancers. Looking at the study overall: Hepatocellular carcinoma, melanoma, renal cell or head and neck cancer was diagnosed in the dose-escalation patients. Mean age approximately 66 years, range roughly 20 to 85; about 81% male.

Germline values: CDR1 MRHNA, CDR2 SNTAGT. V lost 8 bases and J lost 7, with 8 bases in between. The CDR3 has 10 residues. TCRdb keeps only in-frame clones here, not all; method: immunoSEQ multiplex PCR. The sample carries about 19,000 clones, about 83% recorded once. The chain links TRBV6-4 to TRBJ1-1, with D unresolved. Sequences were derived from CD4+ or CD8+ T cells sorted from blood, sampled in a trial of the OX40 agonist ivuxolimab. The sequence was obtained from an adult with an advanced solid tumor such as melanoma, head and neck, liver or kidney cancer. CDR3 coding DNA: TGTGCCAGCGGACCGTATGAAGCTTTCTTT. The encoded protein is CASGPYEAFF.